This T cell receptor (beta chain) originates from a study of shared clonotypes between healthy human individuals. Across the study: Each donor had three CD4 naive, three CD4 memory, two CD8 naive and one CD8 memory plate.

Overall study findings and caveats: Approximately 4.5% was the fraction of naive CD4 clonotypes found shared across several donors.

The naive CD8 population came from CD45RO-negative cells selected for CCR7, without terminally differentiated effector memory CD45RA+ cells. To note about this clone: The antigen is unknown.

Only in-frame clones appear in the TCRdb table, and some are missing; sequencing was by immunoSEQ multiplex PCR. The data show about 700,000 clones, roughly nine tenths seen once. V lost 1 base and J lost 5; bases outside the gene matches: 6. CDR1 and CDR2 (germline): MGHRA, YSYEKL. The CDR3 totals 17 residues. This rearrangement joins TRBV4-1 to TRBJ2-1, with 12 bases lining up with TRBD2. Specimen: naive CD8+ T cells sorted from blood. The clonotype originates from a man aged 25-40 years in good health. CDR3 bases: TGCGCCAGCAGCCAAGTGTTACTAGCGGGAGGTGACAATGAGCAGTTCTTC. Translating it yields CASSQVLLAGGDNEQFF.